The present TCR beta chain was sequenced within a study of cytomegalovirus exposure and HLA in healthy donors. Findings of the study overall: In vitro work confirmed that a few CMV-associated chains recognize CMV antigens.

The table came from immunoSEQ multiplex PCR; TCRdb's copy has only in-frame clones and leaves some out. The sample gives a few hundred thousand clones, around 91% of which show up once; 0.37% is in the top ten. Per the germline V gene, CDR1 is KGHSH and CDR2 is LQKENI. The length of the CDR3 is 14 residues. Trimming took 2 bases from V and 4 from J, leaving 9 bases between them. Points on this clone: Its target is not known.

The sample consisted of PBMCs. V is TRBV18 and J is TRBJ1-3; the D gene is possibly TRBD1 (5 bases). The clonotype was recovered from a woman between 18 and 29 years old in good health and CMV-seronegative. The CDR3 DNA is TGTGCCAGCTCACCAGGGGCAGCCGGAAACACCATATATTTT. Its protein is CASSPGAAGNTIYF.